A selection of T cell receptor beta chains follows, all from one sample in a study of beta chain features in type 1 diabetes. TCRdb's table, derived via immunoSEQ multiplex PCR, lists solely in-frame clones and lacks some. Here the sample spans tens of thousands of clones, 65% to 70% being singletons. Sequenced input: Tregs from blood. The receptors were sampled from a woman between 18 and 30 years old with type 1 diabetes. CDR3s include the opening cysteine and the closing phenylalanine or tryptophan. A D gene is named only where the DNA matches it firmly. Rows may omit the clone size; those that give it use once, few, many or a size class.

v_call: TRBV14
clone_size: NA
j_call: TRBJ2-7
d_call: NA
cdr3_nt: TGTGCCAGCGCCGATTTACAAACCTACGAGCAGTACTTC
cdr3_aa: CASADLQTYEQYF

v_call: TRBV2
clone_size: NA
j_call: TRBJ1-1
d_call: NA
cdr3_nt: TGTGCCAGCATCTTCTACCCGAACACTGAAGCTTTCTTT
cdr3_aa: CASIFYPNTEAFF

v_call: TRBV11-3
clone_size: NA
j_call: TRBJ2-1
d_call: NA
cdr3_nt: TGTGCCAGCAGCCCAGAGGTGTTAGGGAGGCAGTTCTTC
cdr3_aa: CASSPEVLGRQFF

v_call: TRBV7-9
clone_size: NA
j_call: TRBJ1-1
d_call: NA
cdr3_nt: TGTGCCAGCAGCTTAGGACAGCGTAAAGCTTTCTTT
cdr3_aa: CASSLGQRKAFF

v_call: TRBV7-2
clone_size: NA
j_call: TRBJ2-1
d_call: NA
cdr3_nt: TGTGCCAGCAGACGGCTGCCGGGTGGCGATGAGCAGTTCTTC
cdr3_aa: CASRRLPGGDEQFF

v_call: TRBV6-5
clone_size: NA
j_call: TRBJ2-6
d_call: NA
cdr3_nt: TGTGCCAGCCAGGGCGCTGGGGCCAACGTCCTGACTTTC
cdr3_aa: CASQGAGANVLTF

v_call: TRBV7-9
clone_size: NA
j_call: TRBJ1-4
d_call: NA
cdr3_nt: TGTGCCAGCAGCTTAGGGGCAGCAACTAATGAAAAACTGTTTTTT
cdr3_aa: CASSLGAATNEKLFF

v_call: TRBV10-2
clone_size: NA
j_call: TRBJ2-3
d_call: TRBD2
cdr3_nt: TGCGCCAGCAGTGAGTTCACTAGCGGGGGAGATACGCAGTATTTT
cdr3_aa: CASSEFTSGGDTQYF

v_call: TRBV7-2
clone_size: NA
j_call: TRBJ2-1
d_call: TRBD2
cdr3_nt: TGTGCCAGCGGCAAACTAGCGGGGGCCTACAATGAGCAGTTCTTC
cdr3_aa: CASGKLAGAYNEQFF

v_call: TRBV5-4
clone_size: NA
j_call: TRBJ2-1
d_call: NA
cdr3_nt: TGTGCCAGCAGCTCTCCCCACAATGAGCAGTTCTTC
cdr3_aa: CASSSPHNEQFF

v_call: TRBV19
clone_size: few
j_call: TRBJ2-4
d_call: TRBD1
cdr3_nt: TGTGCCAGTATCCCGAATCCGGGACAGGCGAACAAAAACATTCAGTACTTC
cdr3_aa: CASIPNPGQANKNIQYF

v_call: TRBV5-1
clone_size: NA
j_call: TRBJ2-7
d_call: NA
cdr3_nt: TGCGCCAGCACCGTCGGGCGGGCTCGGGGCGAGCAGTACTTC
cdr3_aa: CASTVGRARGEQYF

v_call: TRBV13
clone_size: NA
j_call: TRBJ2-7
d_call: TRBD2
cdr3_nt: TGTGCCAGCAGCCCAAGGACTAGCGGGAGCTACGAGCAGTACTTC
cdr3_aa: CASSPRTSGSYEQYF

v_call: TRBV7-9
clone_size: NA
j_call: TRBJ1-1
d_call: NA
cdr3_nt: TGTGCCAGCAGCCTCACAGGGTCCACTGAAGCTTTCTTT
cdr3_aa: CASSLTGSTEAFF

v_call: TRBV7-9
clone_size: few
j_call: TRBJ1-1
d_call: TRBD1
cdr3_nt: TGTGCCAGCAGCTTCATGCAGGGGGTAGAAGCTTTCTTT
cdr3_aa: CASSFMQGVEAFF